This T cell receptor beta chain was captured in a study of beta chain features in type 1 diabetes. Notes on the study in general: Insertions at VDJ junctions were less frequent in type 1 diabetes patients. These patients also deleted more nucleotides at the same junctions. Type 1 diabetes patients had TCRB CDR3s that were shorter (moderately but significantly so) in all four CD4+ subsets.

Expressed TCRB transcripts were sequenced after all isolated RNA was converted to cDNA. The table came from immunoSEQ multiplex PCR; TCRdb's copy has only in-frame clones and leaves some out. The sample includes about 370,000 clones, roughly 9.8% seen only once; the top ten take about 0.6%. Looked up from germline, CDR1 is LNHDA and CDR2 is SQIVND (reference sequence). V was pared by 8 bases and J by 4 bases, with 5 bases of the junction left unmatched. This CDR3 region has 12 residues. Comments on this clone: As yet, its antigen is unknown.

The gene calls are TRBV19 and TRBJ2-7, with 7 bases matching TRBD1. Sequencing used central memory CD4+ T cells from blood. This clonotype originated in a man aged 30 to 45 with type 1 diabetes. The DNA for the CDR3 is TGTGCCAGTGATAGGGGACAGTACGAGCAGTACTTC. Translating it yields CASDRGQYEQYF.